This T cell receptor beta chain was recovered during a study of blood T cells in healthy people across ages. J lost 9 bases, V lost 7 bases, and 13 bases had no gene match. The CDR3 covers 14 residues. Alongside a J-beta primer mix, a sample-barcoded 5' primer served in a second PCR lasting about 6 to 12 cycles. From the 5' RACE reads, TCRdb called clonotypes with MiXCR, one entry per CDR3 protein. Among about 1,500,000 distinct CDR3 sequences, approximately 28% were seen once, and the ten largest hold around 7.7%. Sample: blood. The rearrangement joins TRBV12-3 or TRBV12-4 to TRBJ2-7, with TRBD1 matching 9 bases. The sequence was obtained from a woman in her thirties in good health. CDR3 nucleotides: TGTGCCAGCACCGCGACAGGGGGAATCCACGGGCAGTACTTC. Encoded protein: CASTATGGIHGQYF.